Below are 27 T cell receptor beta chains sequenced from a single sample in a study of blood T cell repertoires in COVID-19 (dated by TCRdb to 2020 to 2021). Libraries were prepared through the immunoSEQ multiplex PCR assay. TCRdb carries this immuneACCESS record with in-frame sequences only. Its versions omit some clonotypes, under half of them owing to an unresolved V gene in the studies checked, with the rest unexplained. The sample has under 200,000 clones on record, approximately 81% of them singletons. The ten largest clones represent 4.9% of the sample. The sequenced material came from peripheral blood. These receptors originate from a woman older than 75 with acute or convalescent COVID-19.

The V gene is TRBV10-3, the J gene TRBJ1-1; 9 bases line up with TRBD1. Per germline, CDR1 ENHRY and CDR2 SYGVKD. This CDR3 comprises 13 residues. The V segment lost 7 bases and the J segment 5 bases; nucleotides outside the gene matches: 5. The DNA for the CDR3 is TGTGCCATCACCGCGACAGGGGGTACTGAAGCTTTCTTT. Residues: CAITATGGTEAFF.

The rearrangement links TRBV24-1 to TRBJ2-3; 7 nucleotides match TRBD2. Germline values: CDR1 KGHDR, CDR2 SFDVKD. The CDR3 is 15 residues long. With V trimmed by 5 bases and J by 4 bases, 8 bases remained unmatched. CDR3 sequence: CATSVRGSGSDTQYF. The CDR3 bases are TGTGCCACCAGTGTCCGCGGGAGCGGCTCAGATACGCAGTATTTT.

On this clone itself: One junction end disagrees with the germline gene, perhaps due to a read error. The chain links TRBV7-7 to TRBJ2-1; 16 positions match TRBD2. There are 16 residues in the CDR3. The germline gives CDR1 SSHAT, CDR2 FNYEAQ (reference sequence). The CDR3 DNA is TGTGCTAGCAGCCCGGGACTAGCGGGAGGGGGTGGTGAGCAGTTCTTC. Translating it yields CASSPGLAGGGGEQFF.

The chain joins TRBV3-1 (or the pseudogene TRBV3-2) to TRBJ1-4; a weak D match, TRBD1 (6 bases). This CDR3 is 15 amino acids long. The germline gives CDR1 LGHDT, CDR2 YNNKEL (reference sequence). Trimming removed 5 bases at V and 4 bases at J, with 14 bases between. The DNA of the CDR3 is TGTGCCAGCAGCTATAGGACAGCAAGTAATGAAAAACTGTTTTTT. Residues: CASSYRTASNEKLFF.

The chain has TRBV18 and TRBJ1-3, with TRBD1 as a possible D gene (6 bases). From germline, CDR1 is KGHSH and CDR2 LQKENI. The CDR3 has 16 amino acids. V was clipped by 3 bases and J by 1 base, with 13 bases between them. CDR3 residues: CASSPAPQGSGNTIYF. The CDR3 region has the DNA TGTGCCAGCTCACCCGCACCACAGGGATCTGGAAACACCATATATTTT. The full variable domain, in which reference TRBV18 and TRBJ1-3 provide the parts outside the CDR3, is NAGVMQNPRHLVRRRGQEARLRCSPMKGHSHVYWYRQLPEEGLKFMVYLQKENIIDESGMPKERFSAEFPKEGPSILRIQQVVRGDSAAYFCASSPAPQGSGNTIYFGEGSWLTVV.

A single count supports this clone. This chain connects TRBV28 to TRBJ2-2; TRBD1 is a possible D gene (6 bases). Trimming took 0 bases from V and 1 from J, leaving 6 bases between them. Germline V CDR1 and CDR2: MDHEN, SYDVKM. This CDR3 contains 15 residues. CDR3 sequence: CASSLWTGNTGELFF. CDR3 nucleotide sequence: TGTGCCAGCAGTTTATGGACAGGGAACACCGGGGAGCTGTTTTTT.

The chain is built from TRBV5-4 and TRBJ2-7, with TRBD2 matching 7 bases. Germline lookup yields CDR1 SGHNT and CDR2 YYREEE (reference sequence). Trimming took 3 bases from V and 2 from J; bases not matched to a gene: 8. This CDR3 has 15 residues. The CDR3 DNA follows: TGTGCCAGCAGCTGGGGGGGGACCGGCCCCTACGAGCAGTACTTC. This gives the protein CASSWGGTGPYEQYF.

The chain combines TRBV5-1 with TRBJ1-1; 9 bases map to TRBD1. J lost 4 bases, V lost 7 bases, and 11 bases had no gene match. The length of the CDR3 is 15 residues. Germline assignment: CDR1 SGHRS and CDR2 YFSETQ. The CDR3 DNA sequence: TGCGCCAGCGATGCCTCGGGACAGGGAGGCACTGAAGCTTTCTTT. It translates to CASDASGQGGTEAFF.

The genes are TRBV7-9 and TRBJ1-4; perhaps TRBD1 as D (5 bases). The CDR3 is made up of 13 amino acids. Trimming removed 8 bases from V and 6 bases from J, with 13 bases in between. Germline V lookup: CDR1 SEHNR, CDR2 FQNEAQ (reference sequence). The CDR3 DNA follows: TGTGCCAGCGGGGGGATAATGGATGAAAAACTGTTTTTT. It yields the protein CASGGIMDEKLFF. The whole variable domain, filled in from reference TRBV7-9 and TRBJ1-4, reads DTGVSQNPRHKITKRGQNVTFRCDPISEHNRLYWYRQTLGQGPEFLTYFQNEAQLEKSRLLSDRFSAERPKGSFSTLEIQRTEQGDSAMYLCASGGIMDEKLFFGSGTQLSVL.

This clone was seen a handful of times. The chain recombines TRBV25-1 with TRBJ2-7; D call uncertain. Per the germline V gene, CDR1 is MGHDK and CDR2 is SYGVNS. Trimming took off 3 bases at V and 12 bases at J, with 15 bases between the two ends. CDR3 length: 12 amino acids. The CDR3 region is CASSDWFLPRYF. As DNA, the CDR3 is TGTGCCAGCAGTGACTGGTTCCTCCCGCGGTACTTC.

The CDR3 sequence is CASSRQQGTYEQYF. The CDR3 DNA follows: TGTGCCAGCAGTAGACAGCAGGGAACCTACGAGCAGTACTTC. The rearrangement links TRBV6-5 to TRBJ2-7; D possibly corresponds to TRBD1 (5 bases). Germline V gene data show CDR1 as MNHEY and CDR2 as SVGAGI. This CDR3 comprises 14 residues. V was shortened by 5 bases and J by 2 bases, with 13 bases between the two germline ends.

This chain uses TRBV5-1 with TRBJ1-6; unclear D gene. Germline CDR1 and CDR2: SGHRS and YFSETQ. The CDR3 is 18 residues long. Between the trimmed V and J ends, which lost 1 base and 4 bases, there was a span of 18 bases. The CDR3 spells CASSLSGGSPVYNSPLHF. CDR3 nucleotide sequence: TGCGCCAGCAGCTTGTCCGGAGGGAGCCCCGTTTATAATTCACCCCTCCACTTT.

The V gene is TRBV2, the J gene TRBJ2-7; 7 bases align to TRBD1. Germline-derived CDR1 and CDR2 are SNHLY and FYNNEI. This CDR3 is built from 14 residues. V lost 6 bases, J lost 6 bases, and 11 bases stayed unmatched. The CDR3 reads CASSSTGVPREQYF. CDR3 sequence (DNA): TGTGCCAGCAGCTCTACAGGGGTTCCTCGCGAGCAGTACTTC. Variable domain in full (rest from reference TRBV2 and TRBJ2-7): EPEVTQTPSHQVTQMGQEVILRCVPISNHLYFYWYRQILGQKVEFLVSFYNNEISEKSEIFDDQFSVERPDGSNFTLKIRSTKLEDSAMYFCASSSTGVPREQYFGPGTRLTVT.

This chain links TRBV28 with TRBJ1-1, with 9 bases aligning to TRBD1. Germline V gene data show CDR1 as MDHEN and CDR2 as SYDVKM. The trim removed 3 bases at V and 4 bases at J, leaving 3 bases unmatched. CDR3 length: 14 amino acids. Here the CDR3 reads CASSLTGGITEAFF. The CDR3 DNA reads TGTGCCAGCAGTTTGACAGGGGGGATCACTGAAGCTTTCTTT.

V and J are TRBV5-5 and TRBJ2-1, with 7 bases matching TRBD2. V gave up 4 bases and J gave up 0 bases; unmatched junction bases: 7. CDR1 and CDR2 from the germline V gene are SGHKS and YYEKEE (reference sequence). The CDR3 has 16 amino acids. The chain's CDR3 is CASSNRTSASYNEQFF. The CDR3 DNA reads TGTGCCAGCAGCAATCGTACTAGCGCCTCCTACAATGAGCAGTTCTTC.

This sequence joins TRBV5-4 and TRBJ1-3; perhaps TRBD1 as D (5 bases). Germline CDR1 reads SGHNT; CDR2 reads YYREEE (reference sequence). Trimming stripped 4 bases from V and 0 bases from J, with 11 bases between. The CDR3 has 15 amino acids. The CDR3 protein is CASSVAGNSGNTIYF. For the CDR3, the DNA is TGTGCCAGCAGCGTGGCAGGGAACTCTGGAAACACCATATATTTT.

The J gene is TRBJ1-6, the V gene TRBV5-5; 9 bases agree with TRBD1. Trimming cost V 4 bases and J 10 bases; bases outside gene matches: 12. Germline CDR1 SGHKS, CDR2 YYEKEE (reference sequence). There are 16 residues in the CDR3. This CDR3 is CASSLQVGTGSSPLHF. Written as DNA, the CDR3 is TGTGCCAGCAGCCTGCAAGTCGGGACAGGGTCCTCACCCCTCCACTTT.

In this sample, this clone turned up a few times. J is TRBJ1-2 and V is TRBV3-1 (or the pseudogene TRBV3-2); a possible D gene is TRBD1 (5 bases). V was trimmed by 5 bases and J by 5 bases, leaving 15 bases between them. The CDR3 spans 14 residues. The germline CDR1 and CDR2 sequences are LGHDT and YNNKEL (reference sequence). CDR3 sequence (DNA): TGTGCCAGCAGCACCCGCGGGACTTCATATGGCTACACCTTC. Protein product: CASSTRGTSYGYTF.

This clone has more than one count but fewer than ten. The rearrangement uses TRBV7-8 and TRBJ2-7; 10 bases are a match to TRBD2. With V trimmed by 4 bases and J by 3 bases, 9 bases remained unmatched. The CDR3 is 16 residues long. Germline V gene lookup returns CDR1 SGHVS and CDR2 FQNEAQ. CDR3 protein: CASSSPLRTSGYEQYF. CDR3 DNA: TGTGCCAGCAGCTCTCCTCTACGGACTAGCGGCTACGAGCAGTACTTC.

The V call is TRBV27, the J call TRBJ2-1; TRBD1 aligns across 10 bases. The germline V gene has CDR1 MNHEY and CDR2 SMNVEV (reference sequence). The CDR3 loop spans 19 amino acids. The V gene end was trimmed by 2 bases and the J gene end by 7 bases; junction bases not matched to a gene: 17. Here the CDR3 DNA reads TGTGCCAGCAGTTTAACCCCGGGACAGGGGATCCCTTTCGGGAATGAGCAGTTCTTC. Translation: CASSLTPGQGIPFGNEQFF.

V and J are TRBV5-1 and TRBJ2-1; TRBD2 might be the D (5 bases). This CDR3 contains 15 residues. Trimming pared 1 base from V and 2 bases from J, leaving 10 bases between. Germline assignment: CDR1 SGHRS and CDR2 YFSETQ. CDR3 amino acids: CASSLIPEAYNEQFF. In nucleotides, the CDR3 is TGCGCCAGCAGCTTGATCCCGGAGGCCTACAATGAGCAGTTCTTC.

The J gene is TRBJ2-1, the V gene TRBV7-3; 7 nucleotides line up with TRBD2. Trimming cost V 4 bases and J 1 base; bases outside gene matches: 7. The CDR3 is 16 residues long. CDR1 and CDR2 from the germline V gene are SGHTA and FQGTGA. CDR3 in amino acids: CASSSSGIESYNEQFF. CDR3 DNA: TGTGCCAGCAGCTCCAGCGGGATAGAGTCCTACAATGAGCAGTTCTTC.

The gene calls are TRBV28 and TRBJ1-2; 8 bases agree with TRBD1. The CDR3 spans 18 residues. V was pared by 4 bases and J by 7 bases, with 20 bases of the junction left unmatched. Germline values: CDR1 MDHEN, CDR2 SYDVKM. CDR3 bases: TGTGCCAGCAGTTCGACGTCTTTCGTTGACAGGGGCTCGTCTGGCTACACCTTC. As protein: CASSSTSFVDRGSSGYTF.

This clone was seen a few times. The chain is built from TRBV27 and TRBJ2-3; 7 nucleotides line up with TRBD1. From germline, CDR1 is MNHEY and CDR2 SMNVEV (reference sequence). The J segment lost 0 bases and the V segment lost 2 bases, leaving 2 bases of the junction unmatched. CDR3 size: 15 residues. The CDR3 loop is CASSLRDSSTDTQYF. The CDR3 DNA follows: TGTGCCAGCAGTTTAAGGGACAGTAGCACAGATACGCAGTATTTT.

The rearrangement links TRBV7-3 to TRBJ1-2, with 10 bases fitting TRBD1. V shed 4 bases, J shed 1 base, and the junction held 3 bases outside the gene matches. This CDR3 is 15 amino acids long. Per the germline V gene, CDR1 is SGHTA and CDR2 is FQGTGA. Here the CDR3 DNA reads TGTGCCAGCAGCTCCGGACAGGGGGGTAACTATGGCTACACCTTC. The encoded protein is CASSSGQGGNYGYTF.

V usage is TRBV6-5 and J usage is TRBJ2-5; possibly TRBD2 for D (5 bases). The CDR3 loop spans 16 amino acids. CDR1 and CDR2 from the germline V gene are MNHEY and SVGAGI. V lost 0 bases and J 4 bases, leaving 15 bases between the germline ends. The DNA for the CDR3 is TGTGCCAGCAGTTACTCCGGGCGTACGGGGTCAGAGACCCAGTACTTC. Translated: CASSYSGRTGSETQYF.

This sequence joins TRBV4-3 and TRBJ2-7; 7 positions agree with TRBD2. Trimming cost V 3 bases and J 5 bases; bases outside gene matches: 4. Per germline, CDR1 LGHNA and CDR2 YSLEER. The CDR3 consists of 13 residues. The chain's CDR3 is CASSHRGRDEQYF. In DNA form, the CDR3 reads TGCGCCAGCAGCCACCGGGGGAGGGACGAGCAGTACTTC.